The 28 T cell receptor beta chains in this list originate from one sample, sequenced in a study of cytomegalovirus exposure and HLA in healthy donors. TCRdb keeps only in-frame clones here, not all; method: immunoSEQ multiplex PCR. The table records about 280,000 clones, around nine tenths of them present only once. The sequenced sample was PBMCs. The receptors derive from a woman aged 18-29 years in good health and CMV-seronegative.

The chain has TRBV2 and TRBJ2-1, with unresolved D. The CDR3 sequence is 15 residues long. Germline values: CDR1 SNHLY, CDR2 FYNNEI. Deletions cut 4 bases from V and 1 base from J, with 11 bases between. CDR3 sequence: CASSGRRESYNEQFF. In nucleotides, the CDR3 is TGTGCCAGCAGTGGGCGGCGAGAATCCTACAATGAGCAGTTCTTC. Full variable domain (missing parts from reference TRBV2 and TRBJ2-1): EPEVTQTPSHQVTQMGQEVILRCVPISNHLYFYWYRQILGQKVEFLVSFYNNEISEKSEIFDDQFSVERPDGSNFTLKIRSTKLEDSAMYFCASSGRRESYNEQFFGPGTRLTVL.

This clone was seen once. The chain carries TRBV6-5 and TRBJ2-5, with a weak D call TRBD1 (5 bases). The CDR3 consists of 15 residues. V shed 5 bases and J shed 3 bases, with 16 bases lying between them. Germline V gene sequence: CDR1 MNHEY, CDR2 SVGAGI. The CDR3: CASSQADRVKETQYF. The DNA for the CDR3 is TGTGCCAGCAGTCAGGCTGACAGAGTAAAAGAGACCCAGTACTTC.

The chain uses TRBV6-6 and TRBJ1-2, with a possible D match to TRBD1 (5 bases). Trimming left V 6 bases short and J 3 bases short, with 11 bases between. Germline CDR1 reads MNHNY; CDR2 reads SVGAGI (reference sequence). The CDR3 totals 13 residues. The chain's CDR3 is CASSQGADYGYTF. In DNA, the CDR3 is TGTGCCAGCAGCCAGGGCGCCGACTATGGCTACACCTTC.

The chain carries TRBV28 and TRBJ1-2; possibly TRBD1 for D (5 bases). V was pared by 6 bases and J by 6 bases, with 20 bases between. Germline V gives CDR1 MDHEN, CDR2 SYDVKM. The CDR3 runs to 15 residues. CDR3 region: CASSLSPGTANGYTF. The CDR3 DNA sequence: TGTGCCAGCAGCCTCTCCCCCGGGACTGCCAATGGCTACACCTTC.

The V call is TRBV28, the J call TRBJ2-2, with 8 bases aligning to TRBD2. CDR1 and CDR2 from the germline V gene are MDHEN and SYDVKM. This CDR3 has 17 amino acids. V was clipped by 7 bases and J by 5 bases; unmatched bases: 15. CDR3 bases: TGTGCCAGCAACTCTAGGCGGCTAGCGGGTCGAACCGGGGAGCTGTTTTTT. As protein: CASNSRRLAGRTGELFF.

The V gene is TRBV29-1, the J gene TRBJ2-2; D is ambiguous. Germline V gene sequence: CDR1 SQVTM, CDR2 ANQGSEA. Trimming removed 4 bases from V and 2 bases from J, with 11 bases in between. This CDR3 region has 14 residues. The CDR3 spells CSVVHLPNTGELFF. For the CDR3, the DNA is TGCAGCGTTGTGCACTTACCAAACACCGGGGAGCTGTTTTTT.

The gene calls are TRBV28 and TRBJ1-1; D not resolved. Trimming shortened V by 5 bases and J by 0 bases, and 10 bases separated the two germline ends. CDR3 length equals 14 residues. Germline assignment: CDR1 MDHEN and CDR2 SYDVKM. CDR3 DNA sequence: TGTGCCAGCAGTGTACAGATCCTGAACACTGAAGCTTTCTTT. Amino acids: CASSVQILNTEAFF. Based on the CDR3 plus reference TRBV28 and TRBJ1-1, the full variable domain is DVKVTQSSRYLVKRTGEKVFLECVQDMDHENMFWYRQDPGLGLRLIYFSYDVKMKEKGDIPEGYSVSREKKERFSLILESASTNQTSMYLCASSVQILNTEAFFGQGTRLTVV.

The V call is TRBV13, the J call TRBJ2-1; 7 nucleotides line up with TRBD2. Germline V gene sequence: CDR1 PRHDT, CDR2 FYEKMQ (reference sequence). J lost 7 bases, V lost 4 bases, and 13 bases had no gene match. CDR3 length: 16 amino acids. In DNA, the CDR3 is TGTGCCAGCAGCTCCTTTCACTCTAGCGGAGGGAATGAGCAGTTCTTC. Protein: CASSSFHSSGGNEQFF.

The CDR3 DNA reads TGTGCCGTGGGAGTGATAAGGACAGGGGCTGGAAACACCATATATTTT. It codes for CAVGVIRTGAGNTIYF. This chain links TRBV2 with TRBJ1-3, with 9 bases aligning to TRBD1. Germline-derived CDR1 and CDR2 are SNHLY and FYNNEI. CDR3 length equals 16 residues. V gave up 11 bases and J gave up 2 bases; unmatched junction bases: 13.

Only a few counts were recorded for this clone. The CDR3 region is CASSLHGTPDQPQHF. The CDR3 nucleotides read TGTGCCAGTAGTCTGCACGGGACACCAGATCAGCCCCAGCATTTT. V usage is TRBV19 and J usage is TRBJ1-5; D might be TRBD1 (6 bases). This CDR3 spans 15 amino acids. Trimming took off 5 bases at V and 5 bases at J, with 16 bases between the two ends. Germline V CDR1 and CDR2: LNHDA, SQIVND (reference sequence).

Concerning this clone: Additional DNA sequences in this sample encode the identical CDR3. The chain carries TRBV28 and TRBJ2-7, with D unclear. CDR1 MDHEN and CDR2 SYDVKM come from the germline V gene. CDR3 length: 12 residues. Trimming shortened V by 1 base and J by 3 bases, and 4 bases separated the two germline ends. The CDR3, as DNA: TGTGCCAGCAGTTTATCCCTCTACGAGCAGTACTTC. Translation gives CASSLSLYEQYF. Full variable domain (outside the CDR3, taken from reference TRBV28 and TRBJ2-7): DVKVTQSSRYLVKRTGEKVFLECVQDMDHENMFWYRQDPGLGLRLIYFSYDVKMKEKGDIPEGYSVSREKKERFSLILESASTNQTSMYLCASSLSLYEQYFGPGTRLTVT.

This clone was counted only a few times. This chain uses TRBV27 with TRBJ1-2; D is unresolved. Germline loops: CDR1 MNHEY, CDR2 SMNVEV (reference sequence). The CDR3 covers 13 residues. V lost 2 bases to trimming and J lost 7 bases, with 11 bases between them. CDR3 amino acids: CASSLGGIGGYTF. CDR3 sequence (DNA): TGTGCCAGCAGTTTAGGAGGGATTGGTGGCTACACCTTC.

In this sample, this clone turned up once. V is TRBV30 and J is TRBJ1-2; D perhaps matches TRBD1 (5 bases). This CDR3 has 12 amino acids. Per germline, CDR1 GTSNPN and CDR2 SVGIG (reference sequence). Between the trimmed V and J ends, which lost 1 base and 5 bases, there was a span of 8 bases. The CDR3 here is CAWSGGEYGYTF. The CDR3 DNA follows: TGTGCCTGGAGTGGGGGGGAATATGGCTACACCTTC.

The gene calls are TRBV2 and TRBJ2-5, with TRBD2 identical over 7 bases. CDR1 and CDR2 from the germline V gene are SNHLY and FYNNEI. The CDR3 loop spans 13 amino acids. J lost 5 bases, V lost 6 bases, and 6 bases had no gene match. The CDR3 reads CASRLGGAETQYF. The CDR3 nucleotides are TGTGCCAGCAGATTGGGAGGGGCGGAGACCCAGTACTTC.

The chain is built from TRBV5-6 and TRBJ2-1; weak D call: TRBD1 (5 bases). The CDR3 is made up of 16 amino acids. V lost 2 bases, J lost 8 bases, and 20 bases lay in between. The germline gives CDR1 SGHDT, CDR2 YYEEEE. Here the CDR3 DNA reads TGTGCCAGCAGCTTAGGGGTCGGTACCCCTGCTGATGAGCAGTTCTTC. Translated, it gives CASSLGVGTPADEQFF.

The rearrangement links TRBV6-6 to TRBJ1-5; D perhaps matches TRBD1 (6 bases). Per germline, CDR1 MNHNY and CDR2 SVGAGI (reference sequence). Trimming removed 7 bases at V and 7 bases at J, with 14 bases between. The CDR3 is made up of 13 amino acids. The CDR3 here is CASNQGPGQPQHF. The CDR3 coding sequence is TGTGCCAGCAACCAGGGGCCTGGGCAGCCCCAGCATTTT.

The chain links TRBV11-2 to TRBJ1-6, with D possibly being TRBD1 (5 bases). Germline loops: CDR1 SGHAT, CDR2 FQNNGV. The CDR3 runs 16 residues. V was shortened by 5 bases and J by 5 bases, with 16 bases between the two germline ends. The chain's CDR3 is CASSPGPGTNNSPLHF. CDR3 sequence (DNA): TGTGCCAGCAGCCCCGGGCCGGGGACTAATAATTCACCCCTCCACTTT.

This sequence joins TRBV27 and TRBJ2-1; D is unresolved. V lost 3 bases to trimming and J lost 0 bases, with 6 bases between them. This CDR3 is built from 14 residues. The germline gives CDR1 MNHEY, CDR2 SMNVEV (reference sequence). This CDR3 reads CASSFGGSYNEQFF. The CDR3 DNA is TGTGCCAGCAGTTTTGGCGGCTCCTACAATGAGCAGTTCTTC.

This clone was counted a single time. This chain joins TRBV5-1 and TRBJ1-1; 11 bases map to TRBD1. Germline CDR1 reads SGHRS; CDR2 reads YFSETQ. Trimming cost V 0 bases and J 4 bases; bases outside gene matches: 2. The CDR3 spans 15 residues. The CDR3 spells CASSLAGTGGTEAFF. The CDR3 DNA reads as TGCGCCAGCAGCTTGGCCGGGACAGGGGGCACTGAAGCTTTCTTT. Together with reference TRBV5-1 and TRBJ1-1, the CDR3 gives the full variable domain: KAGVTQTPRYLIKTRGQQVTLSCSPISGHRSVSWYQQTPGQGLQFLFEYFSETQRNKGNFPGRFSGRQFSNSRSEMNVSTLELGDSALYLCASSLAGTGGTEAFFGQGTRLTVV.

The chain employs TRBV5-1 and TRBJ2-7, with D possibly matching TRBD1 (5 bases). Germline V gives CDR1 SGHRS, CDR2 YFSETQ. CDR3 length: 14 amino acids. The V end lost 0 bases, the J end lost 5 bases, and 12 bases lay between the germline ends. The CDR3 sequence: CASSLGRAGNEQYF. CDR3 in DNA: TGCGCCAGCAGCTTGGGTCGGGCAGGGAACGAGCAGTACTTC. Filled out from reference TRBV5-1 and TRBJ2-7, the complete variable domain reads KAGVTQTPRYLIKTRGQQVTLSCSPISGHRSVSWYQQTPGQGLQFLFEYFSETQRNKGNFPGRFSGRQFSNSRSEMNVSTLELGDSALYLCASSLGRAGNEQYFGPGTRLTVT.

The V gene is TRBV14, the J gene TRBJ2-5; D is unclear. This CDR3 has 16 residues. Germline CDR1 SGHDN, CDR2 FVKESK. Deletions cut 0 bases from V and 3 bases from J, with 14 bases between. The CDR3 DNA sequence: TGTGCCAGCAGCCAAGACCGTCCTCGTAGAGAAGAGACCCAGTACTTC. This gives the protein CASSQDRPRREETQYF.

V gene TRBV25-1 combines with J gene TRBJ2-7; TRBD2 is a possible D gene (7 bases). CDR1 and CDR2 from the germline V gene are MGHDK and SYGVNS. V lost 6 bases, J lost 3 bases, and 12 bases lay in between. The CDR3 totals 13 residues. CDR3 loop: CASREGGDYEQYF. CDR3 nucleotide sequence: TGTGCCAGCAGGGAGGGGGGGGACTACGAGCAGTACTTC.

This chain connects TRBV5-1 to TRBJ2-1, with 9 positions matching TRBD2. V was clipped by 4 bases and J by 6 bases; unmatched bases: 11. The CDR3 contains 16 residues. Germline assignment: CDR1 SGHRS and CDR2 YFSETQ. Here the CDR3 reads CASSALVREGSNEQFF. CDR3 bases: TGCGCCAGCAGCGCCTTAGTGCGGGAGGGATCCAATGAGCAGTTCTTC. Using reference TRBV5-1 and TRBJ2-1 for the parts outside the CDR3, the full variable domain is KAGVTQTPRYLIKTRGQQVTLSCSPISGHRSVSWYQQTPGQGLQFLFEYFSETQRNKGNFPGRFSGRQFSNSRSEMNVSTLELGDSALYLCASSALVREGSNEQFFGPGTRLTVL.

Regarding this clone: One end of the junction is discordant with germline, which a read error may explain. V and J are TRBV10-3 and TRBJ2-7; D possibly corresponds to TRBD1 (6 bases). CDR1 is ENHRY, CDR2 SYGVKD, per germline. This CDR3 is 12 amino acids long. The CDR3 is CAISESLGQPNF. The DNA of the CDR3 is TGTGCCATCAGTGAGTCTCTTGGACAGCCTAACTTC.

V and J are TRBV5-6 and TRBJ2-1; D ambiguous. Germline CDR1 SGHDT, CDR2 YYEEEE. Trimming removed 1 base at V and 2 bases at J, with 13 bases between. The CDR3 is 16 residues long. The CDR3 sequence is CASSLLGQVTYNEQFF. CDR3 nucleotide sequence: TGTGCCAGCAGCTTGTTAGGCCAGGTAACCTACAATGAGCAGTTCTTC. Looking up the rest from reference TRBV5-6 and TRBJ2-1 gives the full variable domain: DAGVTQSPTHLIKTRGQQVTLRCSPKSGHDTVSWYQQALGQGPQFIFQYYEEEERQRGNFPDRFSGHQFPNYSSELNVNALLLGDSALYLCASSLLGQVTYNEQFFGPGTRLTVL.

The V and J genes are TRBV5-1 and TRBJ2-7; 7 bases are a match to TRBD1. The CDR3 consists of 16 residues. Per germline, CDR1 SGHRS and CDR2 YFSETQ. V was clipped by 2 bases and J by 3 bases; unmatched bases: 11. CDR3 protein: CASSLLGQALGYEQYF. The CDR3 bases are TGCGCCAGCAGCTTACTAGGACAGGCTTTAGGCTACGAGCAGTACTTC.

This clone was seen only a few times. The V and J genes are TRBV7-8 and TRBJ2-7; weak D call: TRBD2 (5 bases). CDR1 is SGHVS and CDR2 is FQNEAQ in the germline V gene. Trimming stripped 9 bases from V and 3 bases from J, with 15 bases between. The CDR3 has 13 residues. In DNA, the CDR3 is TGTGCCAGTGATGTGGGAGTGGGCTACGAGCAGTACTTC. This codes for CASDVGVGYEQYF.

The CDR3 nucleotides are TGTGCCAGCACCGGGACAGGGAATGCCTACGAGCAGTACTTC. Its translation: CASTGTGNAYEQYF. The V and J genes are TRBV6-1 and TRBJ2-7; TRBD1 matches 9 bases. V lost 7 bases to trimming and J lost 2 bases; unmatched junction nucleotides: 6. Germline CDR1 is MNHNS and CDR2 is SASEGT. The CDR3 runs 14 residues.